These 29 T cell receptor beta chains came from one sample sequenced in a study of T cells in Graves' hyperthyroidism and ophthalmopathy. Amplified regions were TCR beta CDR3 sequences from RNA transcripts. Using the HTBI primer set, a first-round RT-PCR was run on the TCR CDR3. TCRdb re-called the multiplex PCR reads through MiXCR, storing one row per CDR3 protein. The data contain hundreds of thousands of distinct CDR3 sequences, about 38% of them seen just once; the ten biggest clones take up approximately 10%. Sequencing used blood. These receptors were collected from a man aged 18 to 30 with Graves' hyperthyroidism.

The V and J genes are TRBV12-3 or TRBV12-4 and TRBJ1-2, with a weak D call TRBD1 (6 bases). This CDR3 spans 13 amino acids. V dropped 2 bases and J dropped 7 bases, with 11 bases sitting between them. As DNA, the CDR3 is TGTGCCAGCAGTTTACAGGGGCGGGGTGGCTACACCTTC. Translated, it gives CASSLQGRGGYTF.

The V gene is TRBV7-2, the J gene TRBJ2-7; 10 bases map to TRBD1. Germline assignment: CDR1 SGHTA and CDR2 FQGNSA. Losses at the gene ends were 5 bases for V and 5 bases for J; bases not matched to a gene: 9. The CDR3 is 15 amino acids. The CDR3 nucleotides read TGTGCCAGCAGCGCTTTGGGACAGGGGATCAACGAGCAGTACTTC. As protein: CASSALGQGINEQYF.

The sample holds a few counts of this clonotype. At one end, the junction sequence differs from germline, possibly due to a read error. The V and J genes are TRBV7-7 and TRBJ2-2; 9 bases line up with TRBD1. The CDR3 is made up of 16 amino acids. CDR1 and CDR2 from the germline V gene are SSHAT and FNYEAQ (reference sequence). The chain's CDR3 is CASSRGTGIDTGELFF. CDR3 DNA sequence: TGTGCTAGCAGCCGAGGGACAGGGATAGACACCGGGGAGCTGTTTTTT.

The gene calls are TRBV9 and TRBJ1-1; possible D gene TRBD1, 6 bases. From germline, CDR1 is SGDLS and CDR2 YYNGEE. V shed 5 bases and J shed 1 base, with 12 bases lying between them. The length of the CDR3 is 14 residues. The CDR3 reads CASSGQPQNTEAFF. The CDR3 nucleotides are TGTGCCAGCAGTGGACAGCCGCAGAACACTGAAGCTTTCTTT.

The chain employs TRBV2 and TRBJ2-7, with D perhaps matching TRBD1 or TRBD2 (5 bases each). Germline assignment: CDR1 SNHLY and CDR2 FYNNEI. Trimming took off 6 bases at V and 0 bases at J, with 18 bases between the two ends. The CDR3 has 16 amino acids. The CDR3 loop reads CASRFSGTVSSYEQYF. The DNA for the CDR3 is TGTGCCAGCAGATTCTCCGGGACGGTGAGCTCCTACGAGCAGTACTTC.

This clonotype appeared many times. This chain links TRBV2 with TRBJ2-5; D possibly corresponds to TRBD2 (6 bases). CDR1 is SNHLY, CDR2 FYNNEI, per germline. The CDR3 runs 15 residues. Trimming shortened V by 7 bases and J by 3 bases, and 18 bases separated the two germline ends. CDR3 region: CASIDQRDWKETQYF. CDR3 DNA: TGTGCCAGCATTGACCAGAGGGACTGGAAAGAGACCCAGTACTTC.

This clonotype was seen a few times. V gene TRBV9 combines with J gene TRBJ2-7, with 9 positions matching TRBD1. The CDR3 contains 14 residues. The germline V gene has CDR1 SGDLS and CDR2 YYNGEE. Trimming took 3 bases from V and 3 from J; bases not matched to a gene: 4. As DNA, the CDR3 is TGTGCCAGCAGCGCCGGGACAGGGTACTACGAGCAGTACTTC. This encodes CASSAGTGYYEQYF.

This clonotype showed up many times. The gene calls are TRBV9 and TRBJ1-1; 8 bases match TRBD1. This CDR3 region has 15 residues. CDR1 and CDR2 (germline): SGDLS, YYNGEE. The V segment lost 3 bases and the J segment 0 bases; nucleotides outside the gene matches: 4. The CDR3 DNA reads TGTGCCAGCAGCGGACAGGGGTCGATGAACACTGAAGCTTTCTTT. This codes for CASSGQGSMNTEAFF. Looking up the rest from reference TRBV9 and TRBJ1-1 gives the full variable domain: DSGVTQTPKHLITATGQRVTLRCSPRSGDLSVYWYQQSLDQGLQFLIQYYNGEERAKGNILERFSAQQFPDLHSELNLSSLELGDSALYFCASSGQGSMNTEAFFGQGTRLTVV.

This clonotype was recorded many times. The V call is TRBV7-9, the J call TRBJ1-3; D remains unclear. Trimming stripped 1 base from V and 0 bases from J, with 7 bases between. CDR3 length equals 15 residues. Germline V lookup: CDR1 SEHNR, CDR2 FQNEAQ (reference sequence). CDR3: CASSLVSSSGNTIYF. CDR3 coding DNA: TGTGCCAGCAGCTTAGTATCAAGCTCTGGAAACACCATATATTTT.

This clonotype turned up a few times. The chain recombines TRBV5-1 with TRBJ2-7, with 7 bases that match TRBD2. CDR1 is SGHRS, CDR2 YFSETQ, per germline. The CDR3 contains 15 residues. V lost 0 bases to trimming and J lost 0 bases; unmatched junction nucleotides: 3. The CDR3 coding sequence is TGCGCCAGCAGCTTGGGAGGGACTAACTCCTACGAGCAGTACTTC. It translates to CASSLGGTNSYEQYF.

This clonotype was seen a few times. The J gene is TRBJ1-3, the V gene TRBV29-1; D uncertain. This CDR3 spans 13 amino acids. Trimming pared 3 bases from V and 3 bases from J, leaving 9 bases between. Germline V CDR1 and CDR2: SQVTM, ANQGSEA. CDR3 nucleotides: TGCAGCGTTGACGTAGGCGGTGGAAACACCATATATTTT. It is translated as CSVDVGGGNTIYF.

This clonotype was detected many times. The chain carries TRBV20-1 and TRBJ2-5, with D tentatively TRBD1 or TRBD2 (6 bases each). The CDR3 spans 14 residues. Deletions cut 6 bases from V and 4 bases from J, with 18 bases between. The germline CDR1 and CDR2 sequences are DFQATT and SNEGSKA (reference sequence). The CDR3 DNA sequence: TGCAGTGCCGACGGACCGGGGGCGGTAGAGACCCAGTACTTC. Translating it yields CSADGPGAVETQYF.

In regard to this clonotype: Just one base apart from a much larger clone, this may be a read error. The V and J genes are TRBV5-2 and TRBJ2-7; TRBD1, as called in the table, went unchecked against the DNA. TRBV5-2 is noted as a pseudogene. The CDR3 has 15 residues. The CDR3 region is CASNWGGTDGYEQYF. The CDR3 DNA follows: TGTGCCAGCAACTGGGGGGGCACAGATGGATACGAGCAGTACTTC.

The chain couples TRBV27 to TRBJ2-7, with 7 bases identical to TRBD2. CDR3 length: 15 amino acids. V shed 2 bases, J shed 3 bases, and the junction held 7 bases outside the gene matches. Per germline, CDR1 MNHEY and CDR2 SMNVEV (reference sequence). The CDR3 loop reads CASSLKGREGYEQYF. The CDR3 coding sequence is TGTGCCAGCAGTTTAAAGGGCAGGGAGGGCTACGAGCAGTACTTC.

The chain recombines TRBV6-1 with TRBJ1-5; TRBD1 might be the D (5 bases). The V gene lost 8 bases and the J gene lost 5 bases, with 16 bases spanning the gap. Germline V gives CDR1 MNHNS, CDR2 SASEGT. The CDR3 has 14 residues. Written as DNA, the CDR3 is TGTGCCAGCTGTTGGCAGGGTGGGGATCAGCCCCAGCATTTT. Encoded protein: CASCWQGGDQPQHF.

This clonotype was detected many times. The V call is TRBV25-1, the J call TRBJ1-4, with D uncertain. Germline lookup yields CDR1 MGHDK and CDR2 SYGVNS. CDR3 size: 14 residues. The V gene lost 4 bases and the J gene lost 7 bases, with 13 bases spanning the gap. DNA of the CDR3: TGTGCCAGCAGTGGGCATCAAAAAGGTGAAAAACTGTTTTTT. Residues: CASSGHQKGEKLFF. Looking up the rest from reference TRBV25-1 and TRBJ1-4 gives the full variable domain: EADIYQTPRYLVIGTGKKITLECSQTMGHDKMYWYQQDPGMELHLIHYSYGVNSTEKGDLSSESTVSRIRTEHFPLTLESARPSHTSQYLCASSGHQKGEKLFFGSGTQLSVL.

This clonotype was seen a few times. The genes are TRBV5-6 and TRBJ1-5, with D maybe TRBD1 (5 bases). V lost 4 bases and J 4 bases, leaving 15 bases between the germline ends. CDR1 SGHDT and CDR2 YYEEEE come from the germline V gene. This CDR3 has 15 residues. CDR3 DNA sequence: TGTGCCAGCAGCCCTTGGGGGGACGGAAATCAGCCCCAGCATTTT. As protein: CASSPWGDGNQPQHF.

Worth noting for this clonotype: It may be a read error: a sequence one base away is much more abundant. This chain's CDR3 is CASSVEGKTYGYTF. The CDR3, as DNA: TGTGCCAGCAGCGTAGAGGGGAAGACCTATGGCTACACCTTC. The chain couples TRBV9 to TRBJ1-2; D perhaps matches TRBD1 (5 bases). V was cut by 0 bases and J by 4 bases, with 10 bases left in between. The CDR3 has 14 residues. Germline V lookup: CDR1 SGDLS, CDR2 YYNGEE.

This clonotype was counted a single time. The rearrangement uses TRBV29-1 and TRBJ1-2, with D unresolved. CDR3 size: 13 residues. The V and J ends lost 5 bases and 8 bases respectively, with 18 bases between them. Germline V CDR1 and CDR2: SQVTM, ANQGSEA. The CDR3 is CSVNPGGRWGYTF. The CDR3 nucleotides read TGCAGCGTTAATCCCGGTGGCAGATGGGGCTACACCTTC.

With regard to this clonotype: The junction departs from germline at one end; a sequencing error may be responsible. The J gene is TRBJ2-7, the V gene TRBV11-2, with D possibly matching TRBD1 (5 bases). This CDR3 spans 16 amino acids. Germline CDR1 SGHAT, CDR2 FQNNGV. CDR3 protein: CASSQDSTASRWEQYF. DNA of the CDR3: TGCGCCAGCAGCCAAGATTCGACAGCCTCTCGATGGGAGCAGTACTTC.

In regard to this clonotype: One end of the junction does not line up with germline, which may come from a read error. V usage is TRBV7-2 and J usage is TRBJ2-7; 8 positions match TRBD2. Germline assignment: CDR1 SGHTA and CDR2 FQGNSA. This CDR3 has 16 amino acids. This CDR3 reads CASSQESVLAGYEQYF. For the CDR3, the DNA is TGCGCCAGCAGCCAAGAATCGGTGCTAGCGGGCTACGAGCAGTACTTC.

The chain is built from TRBV11-3 and TRBJ1-2; the D gene is possibly TRBD1 (6 bases). With 5 bases removed from V and 7 bases from J, the gap between germline ends came to 11 bases. This CDR3 is 12 amino acids long. Germline values: CDR1 SGHNT, CDR2 YENEEA. CDR3 sequence reads: CASSPGATGYTF. CDR3 sequence (DNA): TGTGCCAGCAGCCCGGGGGCGACTGGCTACACCTTC. The full variable domain, with the rest looked up from reference TRBV11-3 and TRBJ1-2, is EAGVVQSPRYKIIEKKQPVAFWCNPISGHNTLYWYLQNLGQGPELLIRYENEEAVDDSQLPKDRFSAERLKGVDSTLKIQPAELGDSAVYLCASSPGATGYTFGSGTRLTVV.

The J gene is TRBJ1-2, the V gene TRBV12-3 or TRBV12-4, with a weak D call TRBD1 (5 bases). V lost 5 bases, J lost 0 bases, and 13 bases lay in between. There are 15 residues in the CDR3. This CDR3 is CASSPGEVPNYGYTF. CDR3 in DNA: TGTGCCAGCAGTCCGGGGGAGGTTCCTAACTATGGCTACACCTTC.

As for this clonotype: Sequence at one end of the junction differs from germline and may be a read error. J is TRBJ1-1 and V is TRBV5-1; 8 nucleotides line up with TRBD1. CDR1 is SGHRS, CDR2 YFSETQ, per germline. CDR3 length: 14 amino acids. As DNA, the CDR3 is TGTGCCAGCAGCGGGGACAGGACAGGGACTGAAGCTTTCTTT. This translates into CASSGDRTGTEAFF.

The V call is TRBV2, the J call TRBJ1-6, with D possibly TRBD1 on 6 matching bases. V lost 3 bases and J 4 bases, leaving 13 bases between the germline ends. This CDR3 contains 16 residues. Germline CDR1 SNHLY, CDR2 FYNNEI. Written as DNA, the CDR3 is TGTGCCAGCAGTGAGGGGGGGCAAGCATATAATTCACCCCTCCACTTT. Protein: CASSEGGQAYNSPLHF.

The CDR3 DNA reads as TGTGCCAGCATGAGACTAGCGGGCGGTCCCCACGAGCAGTACTTC. Protein: CASMRLAGGPHEQYF. This chain uses TRBV2 with TRBJ2-7, with 10 nucleotides matching TRBD2. The CDR3 is 15 residues long. From germline, CDR1 is SNHLY and CDR2 FYNNEI. The J segment lost 5 bases and the V segment lost 7 bases, leaving 11 bases of the junction unmatched.

V gene TRBV11-3 combines with J gene TRBJ2-7, with D tentatively TRBD1 (7 bases). The V end was cut by 8 bases, the J end by 6 bases, with 11 bases between. The CDR3 totals 11 residues. Germline V CDR1 and CDR2: SGHNT, YENEEA. CDR3 sequence: CASRRGAEQYF. The CDR3 DNA reads as TGTGCCAGCCGCAGGGGGGCCGAGCAGTACTTC.

This clonotype was picked up many times. This chain connects TRBV19 to TRBJ1-1, with D perhaps matching TRBD1 (6 bases). Germline V gene data show CDR1 as LNHDA and CDR2 as SQIVND (reference sequence). This CDR3 region has 13 residues. V lost 3 bases and J lost 7, with 12 bases in between. CDR3 DNA sequence: TGTGCCAGTAGTATCCCGGACAGCCGTGAAGCTTTCTTT. Protein sequence: CASSIPDSREAFF.

This clonotype came up a few times. This chain joins TRBV19 and TRBJ2-7, with TRBD2 identical over 9 bases. Trimming cost V 4 bases and J 2 bases; bases outside gene matches: 6. Germline lookup yields CDR1 LNHDA and CDR2 SQIVND (reference sequence). This CDR3 comprises 15 residues. CDR3 sequence (DNA): TGTGCCAGTAGTACCCGGACTAGCGCGACCTACGAGCAGTACTTC. Translating it yields CASSTRTSATYEQYF.